Listed here are 18 T cell receptor beta chains from one sample, sequenced in a study of blood T cell repertoires in COVID-19. Clones were sequenced by immunoSEQ multiplex PCR, and TCRdb holds only the in-frame ones, with some missing. The data show 130,000 or so clones, less than 85% seen once. The sequenced sample consisted of peripheral blood. Every receptor here comes from an older woman with acute or convalescent COVID-19.

The V gene is TRBV7-9, the J gene TRBJ1-1; 8 nucleotides align to TRBD1. V shed 7 bases and J 5 bases; nucleotides not matched to a gene: 3. Germline V gives CDR1 SEHNR, CDR2 FQNEAQ (reference sequence). CDR3 size: 12 residues. DNA of the CDR3: TGTGCCAGCAACGACAGGGGAACTGAAGCTTTCTTT. Translating it yields CASNDRGTEAFF.

The chain joins TRBV19 to TRBJ1-3, with a weak D call TRBD1 (5 bases). The germline V and J ends were trimmed by 1 base and 3 bases, with 7 bases remaining between them. From germline, CDR1 is LNHDA and CDR2 SQIVND (reference sequence). The CDR3 sequence is 14 residues long. CDR3 in amino acids: CASSIGTFGNTIYF. The CDR3 nucleotides are TGTGCCAGTAGTATAGGGACATTTGGAAACACCATATATTTT.

This clone was seen only a few times. V is TRBV5-1 and J is TRBJ1-1; D is unclear. The CDR3 consists of 15 residues. Germline V gives CDR1 SGHRS, CDR2 YFSETQ. With 1 base removed from V and 1 base from J, the gap between germline ends came to 11 bases. The CDR3 sequence: CASSLSLGGNTEAFF. Written as DNA, the CDR3 is TGCGCCAGCAGCTTGAGTCTGGGAGGGAACACTGAAGCTTTCTTT.

This rearrangement joins TRBV3-1 (or the pseudogene TRBV3-2) to TRBJ1-2; D possibly corresponds to TRBD1 (5 bases). The CDR3 has 12 amino acids. Trimming left V 8 bases short and J 2 bases short, with 9 bases between. Germline assignment: CDR1 LGHDT and CDR2 YNNKEL (reference sequence). The CDR3 here is CASSAGNYGYTF. CDR3 nucleotides: TGTGCCAGCTCGGCAGGGAACTATGGCTACACCTTC.

The chain employs TRBV5-5 and TRBJ2-7, with 12 bases matching TRBD2. With 4 bases clipped from V and 6 bases from J, the junction kept 11 bases outside the gene matches. CDR3 size: 16 residues. The germline CDR1 and CDR2 sequences are SGHKS and YYEKEE (reference sequence). The CDR3 is CASSRGLAGGHSEQYF. CDR3 nucleotide sequence: TGTGCCAGCAGCCGAGGGCTAGCGGGGGGGCACAGCGAGCAGTACTTC.

The chain combines TRBV5-1 with TRBJ2-5; D perhaps matches TRBD2 (5 bases). CDR1 is SGHRS and CDR2 is YFSETQ in the germline V gene. The CDR3 sequence is 14 residues long. V was clipped by 3 bases and J by 0 bases, with 9 bases between them. CDR3 protein: CASSSGLNQETQYF. In nucleotides, the CDR3 is TGCGCCAGCAGCTCCGGACTGAACCAAGAGACCCAGTACTTC. Full variable domain (missing parts from reference TRBV5-1 and TRBJ2-5): KAGVTQTPRYLIKTRGQQVTLSCSPISGHRSVSWYQQTPGQGLQFLFEYFSETQRNKGNFPGRFSGRQFSNSRSEMNVSTLELGDSALYLCASSSGLNQETQYFGPGTRLLVL.

This sequence joins TRBV6-5 and TRBJ2-7; 8 bases map to TRBD1. The CDR3 sequence is 14 residues long. Germline V lookup: CDR1 MNHEY, CDR2 SVGAGI. Unmatched junction bases numbered 8, after V lost 5 bases and J lost 5 bases. The CDR3 region has the DNA TGTGCCAGCAGTAAACAGGGGGAATATAACGAGCAGTACTTC. Translation: CASSKQGEYNEQYF.

This clone appeared a single time. V and J are TRBV4-1 and TRBJ2-3; D possibly corresponds to TRBD1 (5 bases). The CDR3 runs to 17 residues. CDR1 is MGHRA and CDR2 is YSYEKL in the germline V gene. The V end was cut by 0 bases, the J end by 2 bases, with 15 bases between. CDR3 coding DNA: TGCGCCAGCAGCCAAGATCTCGAGACAGCCGTCACAGATACGCAGTATTTT. It yields the protein CASSQDLETAVTDTQYF.

V usage is TRBV3-1 (or the pseudogene TRBV3-2) and J usage is TRBJ1-1; TRBD1 is a possible D gene (5 bases). Deletions cut 1 base from V and 0 bases from J, with 12 bases between. The CDR3 totals 16 residues. CDR1 LGHDT and CDR2 YNNKEL come from the germline V gene (reference sequence). The CDR3 is CASSQVGGAMNTEAFF. The DNA of the CDR3 is TGTGCCAGCAGCCAAGTGGGAGGGGCCATGAACACTGAAGCTTTCTTT.

This sequence joins TRBV24-1 and TRBJ2-2; the match to TRBD2 covers 9 bases. The length of the CDR3 is 14 residues. V dropped 10 bases and J dropped 3; count of bases not matched to a gene: 5. Germline V lookup: CDR1 KGHDR, CDR2 SFDVKD. The CDR3 region has the DNA TGTGCCACGAGCGGGGGGCCCTACACCGGGGAGCTGTTTTTT. Translated: CATSGGPYTGELFF.

This clone was seen more than once but under ten times. This chain connects TRBV6-1 to TRBJ2-7, with 10 bases lining up with TRBD1. Germline V lookup: CDR1 MNHNS, CDR2 SASEGT. The CDR3 spans 13 residues. V was clipped by 3 bases and J by 7 bases; unmatched bases: 3. CDR3 bases: TGTGCCAGCAGTGAGGACAGGGGGTGGGAGCAGTACTTC. Translating gives CASSEDRGWEQYF.

This rearrangement joins TRBV7-3 to TRBJ2-2; no reliable D call. Germline CDR1 SGHTA, CDR2 FQGTGA. The CDR3 totals 12 residues. Trimming left V 4 bases short and J 6 bases short, with 6 bases between. CDR3 amino acids: CASSSNSGELFF. The DNA of the CDR3 is TGTGCCAGCAGCTCCAACTCCGGGGAGCTGTTTTTT.

V gene TRBV7-9 combines with J gene TRBJ2-2; tentatively, D is TRBD1 (5 bases). V was cut by 9 bases and J by 1 base, with 6 bases left in between. CDR3 length: 12 residues. Germline loops: CDR1 SEHNR, CDR2 FQNEAQ (reference sequence). In DNA, the CDR3 is TGTGCCAGAGGACAGAACACCGGGGAGCTGTTTTTT. Protein product: CARGQNTGELFF.

This clone was seen a few times. The chain recombines TRBV10-3 with TRBJ2-1; maybe TRBD2 (5 bases). Per germline, CDR1 ENHRY and CDR2 SYGVKD. Trimming left V 0 bases short and J 6 bases short, with 15 bases between. The CDR3 loop spans 16 amino acids. CDR3 nucleotides: TGTGCCATCAGTGAGTCTCTCGACCCGAGGGCCAATGAGCAGTTCTTC. Its translation is CAISESLDPRANEQFF.

The chain has TRBV19 and TRBJ1-1; D may be TRBD1 (5 bases). Germline V gene data show CDR1 as LNHDA and CDR2 as SQIVND (reference sequence). The CDR3 is 14 amino acids. V lost 4 bases and J 0 bases, leaving 9 bases between the germline ends. The CDR3 nucleotides are TGTGCCAGTAGTACGACGGACATGAACACTGAAGCTTTCTTT. Translation gives CASSTTDMNTEAFF.

This chain links TRBV24-1 with TRBJ2-3; 9 positions agree with TRBD1. Per germline, CDR1 KGHDR and CDR2 SFDVKD. The CDR3 contains 14 residues. The V segment lost 6 bases and the J segment 3 bases; nucleotides outside the gene matches: 3. The CDR3 DNA sequence: TGTGCCACCAGTCGGGACAGGGTGACAGATACGCAGTATTTT. This translates into CATSRDRVTDTQYF.

The chain joins TRBV19 to TRBJ2-7; TRBD2 agrees at 8 bases. Losses at the gene ends were 4 bases for V and 1 base for J; bases not matched to a gene: 6. Germline CDR1 reads LNHDA; CDR2 reads SQIVND (reference sequence). There are 15 residues in the CDR3. The CDR3 nucleotides read TGTGCCAGTAGTAGGGGAGCGGGGGCGTCCTACGAGCAGTACTTC. This translates into CASSRGAGASYEQYF.

This chain connects TRBV6-5 to TRBJ1-3, with a tentative D call TRBD1 (6 bases). This CDR3 has 14 residues. The V gene's germline CDR1 is MNHEY and CDR2 SVGAGI. V lost 7 bases and J 4 bases, leaving 14 bases between the germline ends. CDR3 DNA: TGTGCCAGCAAAGGGGGACGAGGCGGAAACACCATATATTTT. Translated: CASKGGRGGNTIYF.